This T cell receptor (beta chain) was retrieved from a study of a mutant IDH1 vaccine in newly diagnosed glioma (dated by TCRdb to about 2021). Background on the whole study: Vaccination was initiated 4-6 weeks after radiotherapy alone, or concurrently with temozolomide cycles in the chemotherapy-containing groups. Longitudinal TCRB deep sequencing was performed for about two dozen treated patients wherever samples were available for exploratory analyses. The week-35 safety follow-up took place at visit V12, and the week-47 end of study took place at visit V13. Of the approximately 32 treated patients, roughly 62% were male and around 40% were female, and the mean age was approximately 39 years. Six visits were used for peripheral blood collection: V03 (baseline), V05, V07, V10, V12 and V13. Before enrollment, most patients had been given radiochemotherapy with temozolomide as standard therapy, while the rest had received either radiotherapy alone or temozolomide alone.

The intended sense of this specimen's time point label: week 35, safety follow-up. A 20-mer mutant IDH1 peptide at 300 micrograms in Montanide made up each vaccine dose, which was injected subcutaneously together with topical imiquimod. Patients were given eight vaccinations, in weeks 1, 3, 5, 7, 11, 15, 19 and 23, which matched visits V03 through V10. Newly diagnosed WHO grade 3 or 4 IDH1-mutant astrocytomas showing loss of nuclear ATRX were present in the donors. The samples were drawn from NOA16, a multicentre, single-arm, open-label phase I trial in Germany that tested a mutant IDH1 peptide vaccine in humans for the first time. Genomic DNA for TCRB sequencing was extracted from EDTA blood using the DNeasy Blood and Tissue Kit. Library preparation was by the immunoSEQ multiplex PCR assay. Rearranged TCR beta chain sequences were amplified with the hsTCRB Kit following the manufacturer's protocol. Sequencing of TCRB libraries was carried out on an Illumina MiSeq. The source study handled its data this way. The kit vendor's proprietary platform handled demultiplexing, trimming and gene mapping. The table was pulled from immuneACCESS by TCRdb, which kept in-frame rearrangements only. Such tables lose some clones; where checked, under half of the loss comes from unresolved V genes, and the rest has no known cause. D and trimming were read from the DNA, whereas the V and J calls and clone size are those reported in that table. The sample table shows fewer than 35,000 clones, and around 73% are seen once. About 10% of the sample is in the top ten clones.

A word on this clone: Its cognate antigen has yet to be identified. One base away there is no much larger clone; base qualities are not given.

Overall study results and their limits: Availability determined which PBMC samples were chosen for TCRB deep sequencing. Pseudoprogression appeared unrelated to alterations in the top peripheral T cell clonotypes detected by TCRB sequencing. The authors stated that sample limitations prevented analyses of patient blood samples from being reproduced. Immune responses induced by the vaccine were seen in over 80% of patients across multiple MHC alleles.

The receptor comes from a woman between 35 and 50 years old with glioma. This specimen consisted of PBMCs, obtained from a glioma patient whose treatment included an IDH1 peptide vaccine.

CDR3 loop: CATSRGSGGSGKTQYF. The base sequence is TGTGCCACCAGCAGAGGGTCAGGTGGGAGCGGAAAGACCCAGTACTTC. The sequence is built from TRBV15 and TRBJ2-5; 5 matching bases give a weak D call of TRBD2. V loses 1 base of germline sequence and J loses 6 bases, and the interval between the two ends is 18 bases. The CDR3 runs 16 residues from the cysteine to the phenylalanine. CDR3 DNA only is kept here, 48 bases in frame from base 1. The germline V gene (reference sequence) provides CDR1 LNHNV and CDR2 YYDKDF.